The 27 T cell receptor beta chains listed next were all sequenced from one sample in a study of shared clonotypes between healthy human individuals. Profiling relied on immunoSEQ multiplex PCR, and the TCRdb table lists in-frame clones only, not all of them. The sample carries about 2 million clones, approximately 94% recorded once. Naive CD8 cells comprised CD45RO-negative, CCR7-positively selected cells, excluding terminally differentiated effector memory CD45RA+ cells. Material for sequencing was naive CD8+ T cells sorted from blood. The receptors stem from a young man in good health.

This rearrangement joins TRBV2 to TRBJ2-7; D might be TRBD2 (5 bases). The CDR3 spans 11 residues. CDR1 is SNHLY and CDR2 is FYNNEI in the germline V gene. Trimming stripped 1 base from V and 7 bases from J, with 5 bases between. CDR3 DNA: TGTGCCAGCAGTGAAGAGCGGGAGCAGTACTTC. Residues: CASSEEREQYF.

This clone was observed a single time. This chain connects TRBV5-1 to TRBJ2-7; D perhaps matches TRBD1 (5 bases). The CDR3 totals 14 residues. V was shortened by 0 bases and J by 3 bases, with 10 bases between the two germline ends. Germline values: CDR1 SGHRS, CDR2 YFSETQ. In DNA form, the CDR3 reads TGCGCCAGCAGCTTGGACAGGAGTAACTACGAGCAGTACTTC. Its protein is CASSLDRSNYEQYF. The complete variable domain, with remaining parts taken from reference TRBV5-1 and TRBJ2-7, reads KAGVTQTPRYLIKTRGQQVTLSCSPISGHRSVSWYQQTPGQGLQFLFEYFSETQRNKGNFPGRFSGRQFSNSRSEMNVSTLELGDSALYLCASSLDRSNYEQYFGPGTRLTVT.

This chain links TRBV5-1 with TRBJ1-1; D perhaps matches TRBD1 (5 bases). Germline CDR1 and CDR2: SGHRS and YFSETQ. The germline V and J ends were trimmed by 3 bases and 0 bases, with 12 bases remaining between them. The CDR3 extends over 15 amino acids. This CDR3 reads CASSSRQGVNTEAFF. The DNA of the CDR3 is TGCGCCAGCAGCTCCCGACAAGGGGTGAACACTGAAGCTTTCTTT.

V usage is TRBV11-2 and J usage is TRBJ2-7; D ambiguous. CDR1 and CDR2 from the germline V gene are SGHAT and FQNNGV. The V end was cut by 2 bases, the J end by 7 bases, with 9 bases between. The length of the CDR3 is 12 residues. CDR3 nucleotides: TGTGCCAGCAGCTTAATGGTACCAGAGCAGTACTTC. Protein: CASSLMVPEQYF.

The V and J genes are TRBV27 and TRBJ2-7, with TRBD2 identical over 8 bases. The CDR3 loop spans 14 amino acids. Germline CDR1 MNHEY, CDR2 SMNVEV (reference sequence). The J segment lost 5 bases and the V segment lost 3 bases, leaving 6 bases of the junction unmatched. CDR3 in DNA: TGTGCCAGCAGTTTGGGCGTCGGGGGGGACGAGCAGTACTTC. Amino acid sequence: CASSLGVGGDEQYF.

The chain carries TRBV27 and TRBJ1-2, with 8 bases aligning to TRBD1. CDR3 length: 13 amino acids. J was trimmed by 10 bases and V by 2 bases; bases with no gene match: 6. The germline gives CDR1 MNHEY, CDR2 SMNVEV (reference sequence). The CDR3 sequence is CASSLGRGRDYTF. For the CDR3, the DNA is TGTGCCAGCAGTTTAGGCAGGGGGCGCGACTACACCTTC.

The CDR3 DNA sequence: TGTGCCATCAGTGAGTATGATAGGGGAGGCCCCGAGCAGTACTTC. Translation: CAISEYDRGGPEQYF. V gene TRBV10-3 combines with J gene TRBJ2-7; D possibly corresponds to TRBD2 (6 bases). V gave up 1 base and J gave up 6 bases, with 16 bases separating them. This CDR3 is 15 amino acids long. The germline gives CDR1 ENHRY, CDR2 SYGVKD.

Concerning this clone: Germline and junction disagree at one end, which may indicate a read error. The gene calls are TRBV25-1 and TRBJ1-2; the D is unclear. The CDR3 is made up of 12 amino acids. From germline, CDR1 is MGHDK and CDR2 SYGVNS. CDR3 bases: TGTGCCAGCAGAGAAGGCTCCTATGGCTGCACCTTC. As protein: CASREGSYGCTF.

To note about this clone: Other DNA variants within this sample encode the same CDR3. The chain uses TRBV4-3 and TRBJ2-7, with a possible D match to TRBD1 (6 bases). Trimming removed 0 bases at V and 0 bases at J, with 15 bases between. In germline, CDR1 is LGHNA, CDR2 YSLEER. The CDR3 extends over 17 amino acids. The CDR3 spells CASSQDFPGQSSYEQYF. The CDR3 DNA is TGCGCCAGCAGCCAAGATTTCCCCGGACAGAGCTCCTACGAGCAGTACTTC.

CDR3 region: CASSPASREGPYEQYF. CDR3 DNA sequence: TGTGCCAGCAGCCCCGCTAGCCGGGAGGGCCCCTACGAGCAGTACTTC. V gene TRBV28 combines with J gene TRBJ2-7; TRBD2 aligns across 8 bases. Germline trimming cut 6 bases from V and 2 bases from J; bases unmatched to any gene: 12. Germline CDR1 is MDHEN and CDR2 is SYDVKM. The CDR3 sequence is 16 residues long.

V gene TRBV9 combines with J gene TRBJ1-6, with TRBD1 matching 7 bases. The CDR3 spans 16 residues. V gave up 4 bases and J gave up 4 bases; unmatched junction bases: 8. The germline V gene encodes CDR1 SGDLS and CDR2 YYNGEE. CDR3 loop: CASSLLPGQYNSPLHF. CDR3 DNA: TGTGCCAGCAGCCTTCTCCCGGGACAGTATAATTCACCCCTCCACTTT. Looking up the rest from reference TRBV9 and TRBJ1-6 gives the full variable domain: DSGVTQTPKHLITATGQRVTLRCSPRSGDLSVYWYQQSLDQGLQFLIQYYNGEERAKGNILERFSAQQFPDLHSELNLSSLELGDSALYFCASSLLPGQYNSPLHFGNGTRLTVT.

V is TRBV25-1 and J is TRBJ2-1; possibly TRBD2 for D (6 bases). CDR1 is MGHDK and CDR2 is SYGVNS in the germline V gene. The CDR3 runs 12 residues. Trimming took off 5 bases at V and 15 bases at J, with 17 bases between the two ends. CDR3 nucleotides: TGTGCCAGCAGTTTCTTAGGAGGGCAGGTGTTCTTC. This codes for CASSFLGGQVFF.

The chain recombines TRBV11-2 with TRBJ2-1; 8 bases fit TRBD2. The CDR3 runs 16 residues. The V gene's germline CDR1 is SGHAT and CDR2 FQNNGV. With 6 bases clipped from V and 1 base from J, the junction kept 8 bases outside the gene matches. The CDR3 loop reads CASSPLAGRSYNEQFF. CDR3 nucleotides: TGTGCCAGCAGTCCCCTAGCGGGTCGTTCCTACAATGAGCAGTTCTTC.

This CDR3 is CAWSVLVRGQGTEPETQYF. The CDR3, as DNA: TGTGCCTGGAGTGTACTGGTCAGGGGGCAGGGTACCGAACCAGAGACCCAGTACTTC. The chain joins TRBV30 to TRBJ2-5, with 8 bases identical to TRBD1. Germline V lookup: CDR1 GTSNPN, CDR2 SVGIG (reference sequence). V shed 0 bases, J shed 4 bases, and the junction held 19 bases outside the gene matches. The CDR3 is 19 residues long.

V is TRBV9 and J is TRBJ2-1; 12 bases align to TRBD2. Germline V lookup: CDR1 SGDLS, CDR2 YYNGEE. The ends lost 0 bases at V and 10 bases at J; junction bases unmatched: 14. CDR3 size: 18 residues. CDR3 residues: CASSVDPLLAGGPPEQFF. CDR3 DNA sequence: TGTGCCAGCAGCGTAGACCCCCTACTAGCGGGAGGCCCCCCGGAGCAGTTCTTC.

This chain joins TRBV6-5 and TRBJ1-1, with 9 bases aligning to TRBD1. The CDR3 runs to 14 residues. From germline, CDR1 is MNHEY and CDR2 SVGAGI. Germline trimming cut 6 bases from V and 4 bases from J; bases unmatched to any gene: 6. The CDR3: CASSTTGGPTEAFF. The CDR3 DNA follows: TGTGCCAGCAGCACGACAGGGGGTCCCACTGAAGCTTTCTTT.

The chain uses TRBV11-2 and TRBJ1-1; D unresolved. Looked up from germline, CDR1 is SGHAT and CDR2 is FQNNGV. Trimming removed 5 bases at V and 4 bases at J, with 8 bases between. This CDR3 region has 12 residues. The CDR3 coding sequence is TGTGCCAGCAGCCCCTTAAGCACTGAAGCTTTCTTT. Amino acid sequence: CASSPLSTEAFF.

This clone has just one count. The chain employs TRBV6-6 and TRBJ2-1, with D perhaps matching TRBD2 (6 bases). The V end lost 2 bases, the J end lost 10 bases, and 15 bases lay between the germline ends. The CDR3 sequence is 14 residues long. Germline CDR1 MNHNY, CDR2 SVGAGI (reference sequence). CDR3 sequence: CASSYVRSGGEQFF. CDR3 nucleotides: TGTGCCAGCAGTTACGTCAGGTCAGGAGGGGAGCAGTTCTTC.

The chain combines TRBV5-5 with TRBJ2-5, with unresolved D. Germline assignment: CDR1 SGHKS and CDR2 YYEKEE (reference sequence). This CDR3 region has 13 residues. The V gene lost 4 bases and the J gene lost 2 bases, with 9 bases spanning the gap. The CDR3 is CASSDLGQETQYF. Here the CDR3 DNA reads TGTGCCAGCAGCGACCTCGGGCAAGAGACCCAGTACTTC. The whole variable domain, remainder taken from reference TRBV5-5 and TRBJ2-5, is DAGVTQSPTHLIKTRGQQVTLRCSPISGHKSVSWYQQVLGQGPQFIFQYYEKEERGRGNFPDRFSARQFPNYSSELNVNALLLGDSALYLCASSDLGQETQYFGPGTRLLVL.

J is TRBJ2-1 and V is TRBV11-1; no firm D call. Germline V gene sequence: CDR1 SGHAT, CDR2 FQDESV (reference sequence). Deletions cut 1 base from V and 8 bases from J, with 6 bases between. The CDR3 totals 12 residues. As DNA, the CDR3 is TGTGCCAGCAGCTTAGTAGCCTATGAGCAGTTCTTC. Encoded protein: CASSLVAYEQFF.

J is TRBJ1-2 and V is TRBV27; TRBD1 might be the D (5 bases). CDR3 length: 13 residues. Germline V lookup: CDR1 MNHEY, CDR2 SMNVEV (reference sequence). V was trimmed by 3 bases and J by 3 bases, leaving 8 bases between them. The CDR3 nucleotides are TGTGCCAGCAGTTTGGGGGTTGACTATGGCTACACCTTC. This gives the protein CASSLGVDYGYTF.

V usage is TRBV4-3 and J usage is TRBJ2-7; 7 bases map to TRBD1. From germline, CDR1 is LGHNA and CDR2 YSLEER. CDR3 size: 15 residues. The V gene end was trimmed by 1 base and the J gene end by 3 bases; junction bases not matched to a gene: 6. Here the CDR3 reads CASSQGQGLVYEQYF. CDR3 coding DNA: TGCGCCAGCAGCCAAGGACAGGGTCTCGTCTACGAGCAGTACTTC.

The rearrangement joins TRBV19 to TRBJ1-1; no clear D. Germline CDR1 and CDR2: LNHDA and SQIVND (reference sequence). V gave up 3 bases and J gave up 9 bases, with 14 bases separating them. The CDR3 contains 13 residues. CDR3 amino acids: CASSIQVSLQAFF. The CDR3 region has the DNA TGTGCCAGTAGTATTCAAGTGAGCCTTCAAGCTTTCTTT.

The V and J genes are TRBV5-4 and TRBJ2-2; D gene unclear. The CDR3 has 15 amino acids. Per germline, CDR1 SGHNT and CDR2 YYREEE (reference sequence). V was shortened by 2 bases and J by 2 bases, with 10 bases between the two germline ends. DNA for the CDR3: TGTGCCAGCAGCTTTTTGACACCAAACACCGGGGAGCTGTTTTTT. Translated, it gives CASSFLTPNTGELFF. The variable domain in full, with the rest retrieved from reference TRBV5-4 and TRBJ2-2, is ETGVTQSPTHLIKTRGQQVTLRCSSQSGHNTVSWYQQALGQGPQFIFQYYREEENGRGNFPPRFSGLQFPNYSSELNVNALELDDSALYLCASSFLTPNTGELFFGEGSRLTVL.

A word on this clone: Additional DNA sequences in this sample encode the identical CDR3. This chain connects TRBV28 to TRBJ1-4; 9 positions match TRBD1. V lost 5 bases and J lost 6; bases outside the gene matches: 4. Germline V gene lookup returns CDR1 MDHEN and CDR2 SYDVKM. CDR3 length: 14 amino acids. Written as DNA, the CDR3 is TGTGCCAGCAGTCCCCGGGACAGGGATGAAAAACTGTTTTTT. Encoded protein: CASSPRDRDEKLFF.

The CDR3 DNA reads as TGTGCCAGCAGTGAATCCCCCGTTTTGGGTGAAAAACTGTTTTTT. This sequence encodes CASSESPVLGEKLFF. The chain carries TRBV25-1 and TRBJ1-4, with no clear D. Trimming took off 1 base at V and 7 bases at J, with 13 bases between the two ends. The CDR3 has 15 amino acids. The germline V gene has CDR1 MGHDK and CDR2 SYGVNS.

The chain combines TRBV7-9 with TRBJ1-1; possible D gene TRBD1, 5 bases. Germline values: CDR1 SEHNR, CDR2 FQNEAQ (reference sequence). The CDR3 has 16 residues. V was clipped by 5 bases and J by 1 base, with 17 bases between them. The CDR3 protein is CASSPPSGQGNTEAFF. The CDR3 region has the DNA TGTGCCAGCAGCCCGCCCTCGGGGCAGGGGAACACTGAAGCTTTCTTT.